This TCR beta chain stems from a study of blood T cell repertoires in COVID-19 (dated by TCRdb to the early 2020s). A note on the overall study: Samples covering the acute and convalescent phases of COVID-19 were provided by collaborators in the United States, Italy and Spain. The material from the prospective study consisted of cDNA or gDNA derived from T cells, B-cell-depleted T cells, or PBMCs. The dataset comprised deeply sampled blood TCRbeta repertoires from subjects exposed to, actively infected with, or recovered from COVID-19. The repertoires were released in a freely available public database meant as a resource for research on the immune response to SARS-CoV-2. The samples were drawn from two sources: the first 160 participants of the ongoing ImmuneRACE study, and 1,254 subjects contributed by 6 global collaborators. Nearly every sample came with metadata listing a de-identified subject ID, COVID-19 status, age in years and sex. Where available, HLA class I and class II types were obtained from metadata supplied by the sample provider rather than from assay-based typing. The paper as a whole reports these results and caveats: Clinical and demographic metadata were provided uncurated, with the amount varying by source and participant.

As to this clone: Its specific antigen is unknown. No base qualities exist here, and no much larger clone lies one base off it.

The immunoSEQ Assay, a bias-controlled multiplex PCR, was used to amplify TCRbeta CDR3 regions from genomic DNA. The original pipeline was this. The number of nucleated cells in each sample was estimated by amplification of reference gene primers within the assay. To quantify the absolute abundance of each unique TCRbeta CDR3 rearrangement, sequence reads were collapsed and filtered. For each sample, productive Simpson clonality was calculated as the square root of Simpson's diversity index over productive rearrangements. TCRdb stores this immuneACCESS table with in-frame sequences only. Part of the clones is absent; in the studies checked, under half of the shortfall reflects unresolved V genes, and no reason is known for the rest. Clonal size and the V and J genes are those of that table, whereas D and trimming came from the DNA. The sample yields fewer than 90,000 clones; around 84% were counted once. The ten largest clones add up to over 9.5% of the sample.

V has 3 bases trimmed and J has 1 base trimmed; junction bases matching no gene number 7. From the cysteine through the phenylalanine, the CDR3 covers 16 amino acids. CDR3 DNA only is kept here, 48 bases in frame from base 1. CDR1 and CDR2 are read off the germline V gene (reference sequence) as DFQATT and SNEGSKA. Whole blood was collected in K2EDTA tubes by collaborating institutions according to the institutions' own protocols. For TCRbeta analysis, collaborator samples were shipped as frozen whole blood, as isolated PBMCs, or as DNA extracted from either sample type. Source material: peripheral blood. The sequence was obtained from a human donor in a cohort sampled during active COVID-19. This chain is built from TRBV20-1 and TRBJ2-1, with 9 central nucleotides matching TRBD1. The CDR3 is CSASGRDRVSYNEQFF. The DNA sequence reads TGCAGTGCTAGTGGGCGGGACAGGGTGTCCTACAATGAGCAGTTCTTC.